These T cell receptor beta chains were read from a single sample in a study of cytomegalovirus exposure and HLA in healthy donors. The repertoire was sequenced with immunoSEQ multiplex PCR; TCRdb's copy has only in-frame clones and lacks some. The sample lists some 60,000 clones; approximately 75% were seen once. Specimen: PBMCs. The receptors were gathered from a woman aged 30 to 39 in good health and CMV-seronegative. The CDR3 runs from the conserved cysteine through the conserved F or W. A D gene is named only where the DNA matches it firmly. Only some rows state a clone size, as once, few, many or a class for expanded clones.

clone size,J gene,D gene,V gene,CDR3 DNA,CDR3 protein
-,TRBJ2-6,-,TRBV15,TGTGCCACCAGCGCAGGGGAAACCTCTGGGGCCAACGTCCTGACTTTC,CATSAGETSGANVLTF
-,TRBJ2-5,-,TRBV5-1,TGCGCCAGCAGCTACCAAGAGGCCCAGTACTTC,CASSYQEAQYF
-,TRBJ2-3,TRBD2,TRBV5-4,TGTGCCAGCAGCTCTGTGCTTAGCGGGATAAGCACAGATACGCAGTATTTT,CASSSVLSGISTDTQYF
few,TRBJ2-6,TRBD1,TRBV10-3,TGTGCCATCAGTGATGGGACAGGGTACTCTGGGGCCAACGTCCTGACTTTC,CAISDGTGYSGANVLTF
-,TRBJ2-2,-,TRBV19,TGTGCCAGTAGTATCGGGGGAAGGACCGGGGAGCTGTTTTTT,CASSIGGRTGELFF
few,TRBJ1-2,TRBD1,TRBV6-6,TGTGCCAGCAGCCCGGACAGGGGAACAGACACCTTC,CASSPDRGTDTF
-,TRBJ2-1,TRBD1,TRBV10-3,TGTGCCATCAGCTCGGAGGGGACAGGGGTCAATGAGCAGTTCTTC,CAISSEGTGVNEQFF
-,TRBJ2-1,TRBD1,TRBV2,TGTGCCAGCACCCCAACAGGGGGCTCGGTTTACAATGAGCAGTTCTTC,CASTPTGGSVYNEQFF
-,TRBJ2-5,-,TRBV5-4,TGTGCCAGCGGCACAGTATTCCAAGAGACCCAGTACTTC,CASGTVFQETQYF
-,TRBJ2-3,-,TRBV7-2,TGTGCCAGCAGCTTAGTTGCCGGGAGCACAGATACGCAGTATTTT,CASSLVAGSTDTQYF
-,TRBJ1-6,TRBD1,TRBV7-2,TGTGCCAGCAGCTTAGCGACAGGGGGCGGTTCACCCCTCCACTTT,CASSLATGGGSPLHF
few,TRBJ1-2,-,TRBV30,TGTGCCTGGAGTAGGGGCACCTATGGCTACACCTTC,CAWSRGTYGYTF
few,TRBJ1-3,TRBD1,TRBV6-1,TGTGCCAGCAGCCGTGACAGGGGAGAAGAAAACACCATATATTTT,CASSRDRGEENTIYF
-,TRBJ2-1,-,TRBV28,TGTGCCAGCAGTTTGATGGGCGGGGAAGGCTACAATGAGCAGTTCTTC,CASSLMGGEGYNEQFF
once,TRBJ2-5,TRBD2,TRBV7-9,TGTTCCAGCAGCTTAGGTCCCGGGGGGGAGACCCAGTACTTC,CSSSLGPGGETQYF
-,TRBJ2-1,TRBD1,TRBV29-1,TGCAGCGGGGAAAACAGGGGAGAGCAGCGGTTCTTC,CSGENRGEQRFF
-,TRBJ1-1,-,TRBV21-1,TGTGCCAGCAGCAAACAGGCAGCGGGGTGGACTGAAGCTTTCTTT,CASSKQAAGWTEAFF
-,TRBJ1-2,TRBD1,TRBV7-2,TGTGCCAGCAGCTTAACAGGGGGGAATAACTATGGCTACACCTTC,CASSLTGGNNYGYTF
few,TRBJ2-1,-,TRBV7-2,TGTGCCAGCAGCTTCCATGTTGAGCAGTTCTTC,CASSFHVEQFF
few,TRBJ1-4,-,TRBV5-4,TGTGCCAGCAGCTTGGCCGGGGATGAAAAACTGTTTTTT,CASSLAGDEKLFF
once,TRBJ2-1,-,TRBV5-6,TGTGCCAGCAGCGCTTTACGGGAGCAGTTCTTC,CASSALREQFF
-,TRBJ2-7,-,TRBV27,TGTGCCAGCAGTTTCGAAACAGGGAGCCCCTACGAGCAGTACTTC,CASSFETGSPYEQYF
-,TRBJ2-2,-,TRBV7-2,TGTGCCAGCGCTAGGAGGACTTTGAACACCGGGGAGCTGTTTTTT,CASARRTLNTGELFF
-,TRBJ1-5,-,TRBV10-1,TGCGCCAGCGGAGCCAGGGCATACGATCAGCCCCAGCATTTT,CASGARAYDQPQHF
-,TRBJ1-5,TRBD1,TRBV7-9,TGTGCCAGCAGCCCTTCCTCTCAGGGGGAACCTAATCAGCCCCAGCATTTT,CASSPSSQGEPNQPQHF
-,TRBJ2-1,TRBD2,TRBV19,TGTGCCAGTAGTATAGAACTAGCGGCCTACAATGAGCAGTTCTTC,CASSIELAAYNEQFF
-,TRBJ1-3,-,TRBV15,TGTGCCACCAGCACGGGGGGAGCTTGGACTTCTGGAAACACCATATATTTT,CATSTGGAWTSGNTIYF
-,TRBJ2-5,-,TRBV28,TGTGCCAGCAGCCCTCGACAGGGAGGAGAGACCCAGTACTTC,CASSPRQGGETQYF
-,TRBJ1-2,TRBD1,TRBV10-2,TGCGCCAGCAGTGATTATGTCCGGGACAGGGTCACCCCTGGCTACACCTTC,CASSDYVRDRVTPGYTF
-,TRBJ1-5,-,TRBV19,TGTGCCAGTAGCCGCTCCTGGCGGCCAGTCCTTAGCAATCAGCCCCAGCATTTT,CASSRSWRPVLSNQPQHF
-,TRBJ2-7,-,TRBV7-9,TGTGCCAGCACCATCGTTGCCGCAGGGAACAACGAGCAGTACTTC,CASTIVAAGNNEQYF
-,TRBJ2-7,TRBD2,TRBV6-1,TGTGCCAGCAGTCCACCCGGGGGGGAGCAGTACTTC,CASSPPGGEQYF
-,TRBJ2-2,TRBD1,TRBV27,TGTGCCAGCAGCACCCTCGACAGGGGGACCACGGAGACCGGGGAGCTGTTTTTT,CASSTLDRGTTETGELFF
-,TRBJ2-3,TRBD2,TRBV13,TGTGCCAGCAGGGAAGCGGGAGGAGGCACAGATACGCAGTATTTT,CASREAGGGTDTQYF
-,TRBJ1-2,TRBD1,TRBV10-2,TGCGCCAGCGTTAGGACAGGGTTGACTGACTATGGCTACACCTTC,CASVRTGLTDYGYTF
few,TRBJ2-1,TRBD2,TRBV11-2,TGTGCCAGCAGCCTAGGGGAGGGTGGGTTAGCGGGGTATAATGAGCAGTTCTTC,CASSLGEGGLAGYNEQFF
-,TRBJ2-5,-,TRBV11-2,TGTGCCAGCAGCTTAAACCCTAGCGCCTATAAAGAGACCCAGTACTTC,CASSLNPSAYKETQYF
-,TRBJ2-7,-,TRBV5-4,TGTGCCAGCAGCACCAGGGAACAGGCCTACGAGCAGTACTTC,CASSTREQAYEQYF
-,TRBJ2-2,TRBD2,TRBV4-1,TGCGCCAGCAGCCAAGAATGGGGGACTAGCGGACAAAACACCGGGGAGCTGTTTTTT,CASSQEWGTSGQNTGELFF